This is a list of T cell receptor beta chains from one sample in a study of blood T cell repertoires in COVID-19. Method: immunoSEQ multiplex PCR; TCRdb's copy keeps in-frame clones and lacks some. Of approximately 270,000 clones detected, 70% to 90% appear once; the ten largest clones hold around 1.4%. The sample consisted of peripheral blood. Receptor source: a man older than 75 with acute or convalescent COVID-19. CDR3s leave out the opening cysteine and the closing phenylalanine or tryptophan. A D gene is named only where the DNA matches it firmly.

TRBD2	14	TRBV29-1	SVAGLAAASYNEQF
.	12	TRBV29-1	SVASRQKFYEQY
.	13	TRBV3-1/TRBV3-2	ASSQDSQPYNEQF
TRBD1	14	TRBV5-1	ASSLMTGALNTEAF
TRBD1	12	TRBV7-2	ASRNTGGYYEQY
TRBD2	16	TRBV3-1/TRBV3-2	ASGARPRYAGETDTQY
TRBD2	14	TRBV4-3	ASSQLETSGDNEQF
TRBD2	17	TRBV4-3	ASSHRFAPSGSKDGELF
.	12	TRBV6-2/TRBV6-3	ASSYEREVDEQY
.	12	TRBV18	ASSPRSMNTEAF
.	13	TRBV7-6	ASSFSRGVSTEAF
TRBD2	16	TRBV18	ASSPRQELGLPGGEQY
.	12	TRBV5-1	ASSLEAGDQPQH
.	12	TRBV7-2	ASSLGPGGNTIY
TRBD1	14	TRBV5-6	ASSFITGTANTEAF
.	13	TRBV6-2/TRBV6-3	ASSSPPRVQETQY
.	15	TRBV28	ASSFLDSLAYNSPLH
TRBD2	14	TRBV15	ATSKGTSGGADTQY
TRBD1	14	TRBV5-5	ASSLGTGVRTGELF
.	11	TRBV28	ASSLNSGYGYT
.	11	TRBV6-5	ASSATGFYGYT
.	12	TRBV6-6	ASSSRRGNTEAF
.	12	TRBV7-2	ASSGGGVSGEQY
.	11	TRBV19	ASSIPGPTEAF
.	12	TRBV7-3	ASIREVANEKLF
.	12	TRBV6-2/TRBV6-3	ASSYRGAGETQY
TRBD1	11	TRBV9	ASSADRVYGYT
.	10	TRBV6-5	ASSSDNYEQY
.	14	TRBV14	ASSQIGRASTGELF
TRBD1	12	TRBV5-1	ASSLGQGRSFQF
.	11	TRBV6-5	AGRRDVWTEAF
TRBD1	13	TRBV28	ASTTSGTGSHEQY
.	13	TRBV7-9	ASSHISGLGYEQF
.	11	TRBV28	ASSSPDRFGYT
TRBD1	13	TRBV2	ASSRTGLGTGELF
.	14	TRBV24-1	ATSALKGGSYNEQF
.	12	TRBV19	ASSIRGRDSPLH
.	11	TRBV7-2	ASRGGVTTEAF
.	13	TRBV6-6	ASRLQGLLSQPQH
.	15	TRBV24-1	ATSVTDYLSSYNEQF
TRBD2	13	TRBV4-3	ASSQDRGRAYEQY
TRBD1	11	TRBV7-2	ASSLGAQGVGY
TRBD1	11	TRBV7-3	ASSMDRGTEQF
TRBD2	13	TRBV18	ASSPIAGAGNEQF
TRBD1	13	TRBV15	ATSGTGQGASGYT
TRBD1	14	TRBV23-1	ASSQLGQVPNQPQH
TRBD1	11	TRBV29-1	SVLEGAGQPQH
TRBD1	12	TRBV27	ASSNQGAGAEAF
TRBD1	14	TRBV7-3	ASSLRGGSGANVPT
.	12	TRBV5-1	ASAFGGSQETQY
.	12	TRBV10-2	ASSDGLAAYEQY
.	14	TRBV10-3	AISVLVTRVYNEQF
TRBD2	14	TRBV7-7	ASSAGLAGGGETQY
TRBD2	13	TRBV7-3	ASSQIAGGRNEQF
.	11	TRBV12-3/TRBV12-4	ASSPGEGDEQF
.	13	TRBV6-5	ASSYQGKVEETQY
TRBD1	13	TRBV3-1/TRBV3-2	ASSQGEGQGFGYT
TRBD1	12	TRBV28	AIRSRRGNQPQH
TRBD1	13	TRBV4-3	ASSQDRQGAYEQY